One and the same sample provided the 11 T cell receptor beta chains below, sequenced in a study of cytomegalovirus exposure and HLA in healthy donors. PCR amplification relied on 60 Vbeta primers (plus 13 Jbeta primers). TCRdb's table, derived via immunoSEQ multiplex PCR, lists solely in-frame clones and lacks some. The sample consists of roughly 120,000 clones, less than 80% of them appearing once. Sequenced: PBMCs. The receptors were sampled from a woman in her thirties or forties in good health and CMV-seropositive.

The chain recombines TRBV5-8 with TRBJ1-2, with TRBD1 as a possible D gene (5 bases). The CDR3 extends over 15 amino acids. CDR1 is SGHTS, CDR2 YDEGEE, per germline. V lost 3 bases and J 3 bases, leaving 15 bases between the germline ends. The CDR3 nucleotides read TGTGCCAGCAGCTGGCAGGGCCCCGATGACTATGGCTACACCTTC. Amino acids: CASSWQGPDDYGYTF.

The rearrangement uses TRBV19 and TRBJ1-5; 8 bases are a match to TRBD1. Germline loops: CDR1 LNHDA, CDR2 SQIVND (reference sequence). V shed 5 bases, J shed 5 bases, and the junction held 8 bases outside the gene matches. This CDR3 spans 15 amino acids. This chain's CDR3 is CASSFDGQGHQPQHF. CDR3 nucleotides: TGTGCCAGTAGTTTTGACGGACAGGGCCATCAGCCCCAGCATTTT.

The gene calls are TRBV10-3 and TRBJ1-4; tentatively, D is TRBD1 (6 bases). The CDR3 runs to 16 residues. Germline-derived CDR1 and CDR2 are ENHRY and SYGVKD. Deletions cut 3 bases from V and 8 bases from J, with 19 bases between. CDR3 residues: CAISDRGGGVSEKLFF. CDR3 coding DNA: TGTGCCATCAGTGATCGAGGGGGAGGGGTCTCCGAAAAACTGTTTTTT.

This chain connects TRBV4-3 to TRBJ2-6, with TRBD1 matching 7 bases. V dropped 4 bases and J dropped 2; count of bases not matched to a gene: 5. The CDR3 is 16 amino acids. Germline values: CDR1 LGHNA, CDR2 YSLEER. Here the CDR3 reads CASSRVGTAGANVLTF. DNA for the CDR3: TGCGCCAGCAGCCGGGTAGGGACAGCTGGGGCCAACGTCCTGACTTTC.

The gene calls are TRBV27 and TRBJ1-5; D is unresolved. With 6 bases removed from V and 4 bases from J, the gap between germline ends came to 10 bases. CDR3 length equals 13 residues. Germline V gene data show CDR1 as MNHEY and CDR2 as SMNVEV (reference sequence). The CDR3: CASRTSWNQPQHF. CDR3 nucleotide sequence: TGTGCCAGCAGAACTTCTTGGAATCAGCCCCAGCATTTT.

This clone has only one observation. This rearrangement joins TRBV7-3 to TRBJ1-1, with a weak D call TRBD1 (6 bases). The length of the CDR3 is 17 residues. Germline CDR1 reads SGHTA; CDR2 reads FQGTGA. Trimming cost V 5 bases and J 4 bases, with 23 bases left between them. CDR3 nucleotides: TGTGCCAGCAGCGCAAGTGCAGCAGGGGCGATAAGCACTGAAGCTTTCTTT. The encoded protein is CASSASAAGAISTEAFF. Looking up the rest from reference TRBV7-3 and TRBJ1-1 gives the full variable domain: GAGVSQTPSNKVTEKGKYVELRCDPISGHTALYWYRQSLGQGPEFLIYFQGTGAADDSGLPNDRFFAVRPEGSVSTLKIQRTERGDSAVYLCASSASAAGAISTEAFFGQGTRLTVV.

The V and J genes are TRBV7-3 and TRBJ2-3, with 10 bases aligning to TRBD2. Trimming took 2 bases from V and 4 from J; bases not matched to a gene: 3. This CDR3 spans 15 amino acids. The germline CDR1 and CDR2 sequences are SGHTA and FQGTGA. The DNA for the CDR3 is TGTGCCAGCAGCTTAGGAGCGGGAGGGCCAGATACGCAGTATTTT. It translates to CASSLGAGGPDTQYF.

This rearrangement joins TRBV18 to TRBJ2-5; D call uncertain. The J call may be wrong; the DNA end is better matched by TRBJ2-7. The germline CDR1 and CDR2 sequences are KGHSH and LQKENI. There are 11 residues in the CDR3. In DNA, the CDR3 is TGTGCCAGCTCACGCTCCTACGAGCAGTACTTC. It yields the protein CASSRSYEQYF.

The J gene is TRBJ2-1, the V gene TRBV4-3; TRBD1 agrees at 7 bases. CDR1 is LGHNA, CDR2 YSLEER, per germline. Trimming removed 4 bases from V and 9 bases from J; junction bases left unmatched: 12. This CDR3 is built from 15 residues. CDR3 sequence (DNA): TGCGCCAGCAGCCTTGGGACAGTCGTTTTGGGTGAGCAGTTCTTC. Translation gives CASSLGTVVLGEQFF.

This clone was observed a few times. The V gene is TRBV7-9, the J gene TRBJ2-1, with 8 bases identical to TRBD2. This CDR3 has 15 residues. The ends lost 5 bases at V and 8 bases at J; junction bases unmatched: 11. Germline V lookup: CDR1 SEHNR, CDR2 FQNEAQ (reference sequence). The CDR3 region has the DNA TGTGCCAGCAGCCTCTGGACTAGCCGAAACCATGAGCAGTTCTTC. It yields the protein CASSLWTSRNHEQFF.

The chain carries TRBV11-2 and TRBJ2-7; D is possibly TRBD2 (5 bases). Trimming shortened V by 2 bases and J by 0 bases, and 8 bases separated the two germline ends. The length of the CDR3 is 14 residues. Germline V gene data show CDR1 as SGHAT and CDR2 as FQNNGV. The CDR3 coding sequence is TGTGCCAGCAGCTTAAAGGACTCCTCCTACGAGCAGTACTTC. Encoded protein: CASSLKDSSYEQYF.